The TCR beta chain under discussion was sequenced for a study of tumor and adjacent non-tumor tissue in lung cancer. The template was RNA from unsorted bulk tissue. The CDR3 runs 14 residues. V trimming: 8 bases; J trimming: 5 bases; junction bases outside the gene matches: 10. Germline V lookup: CDR1 SNHLY, CDR2 FYNNEI. This clonotype showed up just a few times. The library came from three nested PCR rounds adapted from ARM-PCR protocols. TCRdb itself ran the multiplex PCR reads through MiXCR, one entry per CDR3 protein. The table records approximately 65,000 distinct CDR3 sequences, roughly three fifths of them present only once.

Sequencing used lung tumor tissue. This chain connects TRBV2 to TRBJ2-5; 8 bases fit TRBD1. This sequence was found in a man aged 50 or older with non-small cell lung cancer. Here the CDR3 reads CASCPTGVVETQYF. CDR3 coding DNA: TGTGCCAGCTGCCCGACAGGGGTTGTGGAGACCCAGTACTTC.